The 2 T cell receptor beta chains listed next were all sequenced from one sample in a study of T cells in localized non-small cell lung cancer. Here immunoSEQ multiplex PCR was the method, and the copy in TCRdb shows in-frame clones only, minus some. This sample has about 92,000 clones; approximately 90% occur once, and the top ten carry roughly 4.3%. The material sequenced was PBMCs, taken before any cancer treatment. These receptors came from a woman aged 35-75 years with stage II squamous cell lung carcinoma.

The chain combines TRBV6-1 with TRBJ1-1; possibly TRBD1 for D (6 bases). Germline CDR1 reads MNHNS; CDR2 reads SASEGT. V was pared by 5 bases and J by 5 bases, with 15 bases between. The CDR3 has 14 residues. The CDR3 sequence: CASSQGGWKTEAFF. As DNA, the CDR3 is TGTGCCAGCAGTCAAGGGGGTTGGAAGACTGAAGCTTTCTTT.

The CDR3 DNA reads as TGTGCCAGCAGCCCTAACAGGGTTCAGCCCCAGCATTTT. Amino acids: CASSPNRVQPQHF. V usage is TRBV27 and J usage is TRBJ1-5; D is possibly TRBD1 (6 bases). Germline V gene sequence: CDR1 MNHEY, CDR2 SMNVEV (reference sequence). The CDR3 is 13 amino acids. V lost 6 bases, J lost 6 bases, and 12 bases lay in between.